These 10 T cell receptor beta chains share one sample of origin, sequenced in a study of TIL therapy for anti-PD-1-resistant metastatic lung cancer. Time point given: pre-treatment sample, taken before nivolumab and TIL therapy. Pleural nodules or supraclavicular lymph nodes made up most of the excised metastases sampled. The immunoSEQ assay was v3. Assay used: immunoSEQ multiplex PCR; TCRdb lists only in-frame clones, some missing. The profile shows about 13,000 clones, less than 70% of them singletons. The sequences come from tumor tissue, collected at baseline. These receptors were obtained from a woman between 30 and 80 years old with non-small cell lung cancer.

The CDR3 reads CASKGQGEGYTF. CDR3 sequence (DNA): TGTGCCAGCAAAGGCCAGGGAGAGGGCTACACCTTC. This sequence joins TRBV5-5 and TRBJ1-2, with a weak D call TRBD1 (5 bases). The ends were cut back, 6 bases at V and 8 bases at J, with 14 bases in the middle. The CDR3 is 12 amino acids. Germline values: CDR1 SGHKS, CDR2 YYEKEE (reference sequence).

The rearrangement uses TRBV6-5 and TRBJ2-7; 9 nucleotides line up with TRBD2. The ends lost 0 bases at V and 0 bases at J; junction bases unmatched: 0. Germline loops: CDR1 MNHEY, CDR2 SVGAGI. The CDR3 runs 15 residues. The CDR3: CASSYSSGSSYEQYF. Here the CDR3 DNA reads TGTGCCAGCAGTTACTCTAGCGGGAGCTCCTACGAGCAGTACTTC.

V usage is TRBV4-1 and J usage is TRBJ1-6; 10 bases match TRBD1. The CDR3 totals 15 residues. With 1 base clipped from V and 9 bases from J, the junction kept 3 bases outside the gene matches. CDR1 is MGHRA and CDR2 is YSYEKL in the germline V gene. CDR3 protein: CASSQADRGRSPLHF. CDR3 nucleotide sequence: TGCGCCAGCAGCCAAGCCGACAGGGGGCGTTCACCCCTCCACTTT.

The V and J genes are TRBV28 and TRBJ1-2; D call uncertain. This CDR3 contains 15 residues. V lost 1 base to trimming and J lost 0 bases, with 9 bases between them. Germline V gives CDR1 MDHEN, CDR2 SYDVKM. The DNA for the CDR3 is TGTGCCAGCAGTTTATACCAGAGAGCTAACTATGGCTACACCTTC. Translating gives CASSLYQRANYGYTF.

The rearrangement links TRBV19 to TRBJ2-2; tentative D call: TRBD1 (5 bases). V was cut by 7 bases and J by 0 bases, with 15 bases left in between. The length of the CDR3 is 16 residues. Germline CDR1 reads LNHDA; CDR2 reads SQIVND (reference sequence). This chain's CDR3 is CASTHWGATNTGELFF. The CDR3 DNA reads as TGTGCCAGTACCCACTGGGGCGCAACGAACACCGGGGAGCTGTTTTTT.

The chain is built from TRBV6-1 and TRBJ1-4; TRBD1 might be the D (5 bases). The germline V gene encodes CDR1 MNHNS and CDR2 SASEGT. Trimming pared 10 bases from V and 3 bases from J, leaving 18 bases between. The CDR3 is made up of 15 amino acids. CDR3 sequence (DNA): TGTGCCACCTCTCGGGAAGGGGCGGCTAATGAAAAACTGTTTTTT. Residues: CATSREGAANEKLFF.

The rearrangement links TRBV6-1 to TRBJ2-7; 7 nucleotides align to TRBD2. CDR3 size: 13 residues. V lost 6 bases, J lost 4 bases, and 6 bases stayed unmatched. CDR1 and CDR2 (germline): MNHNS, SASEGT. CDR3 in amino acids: CASRQAGVYEQYF. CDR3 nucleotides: TGTGCCAGCAGACAGGCGGGAGTTTACGAGCAGTACTTC.

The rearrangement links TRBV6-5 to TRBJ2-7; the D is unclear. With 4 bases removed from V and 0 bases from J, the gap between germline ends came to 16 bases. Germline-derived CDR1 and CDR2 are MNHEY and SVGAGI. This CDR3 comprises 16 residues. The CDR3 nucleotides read TGTGCCAGCAGTTCCTTAACAGCCTCCAGCTCCTACGAGCAGTACTTC. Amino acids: CASSSLTASSSYEQYF.

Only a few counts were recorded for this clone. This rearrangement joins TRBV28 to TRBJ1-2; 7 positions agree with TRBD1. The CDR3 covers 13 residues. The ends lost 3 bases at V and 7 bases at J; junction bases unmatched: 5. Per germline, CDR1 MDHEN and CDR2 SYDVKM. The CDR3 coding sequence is TGTGCCAGCAGTTTCACCGACAGGGCTGGCTACACCTTC. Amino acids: CASSFTDRAGYTF.

CDR3 DNA: TGTGCCAGCAGTTATTTATCGACACGCTACGAGCAGTACTTC. Translating gives CASSYLSTRYEQYF. The chain recombines TRBV6-5 with TRBJ2-7, with D unclear. The CDR3 spans 14 residues. Germline V gene data show CDR1 as MNHEY and CDR2 as SVGAGI. With 3 bases removed from V and 3 bases from J, the gap between germline ends came to 12 bases.